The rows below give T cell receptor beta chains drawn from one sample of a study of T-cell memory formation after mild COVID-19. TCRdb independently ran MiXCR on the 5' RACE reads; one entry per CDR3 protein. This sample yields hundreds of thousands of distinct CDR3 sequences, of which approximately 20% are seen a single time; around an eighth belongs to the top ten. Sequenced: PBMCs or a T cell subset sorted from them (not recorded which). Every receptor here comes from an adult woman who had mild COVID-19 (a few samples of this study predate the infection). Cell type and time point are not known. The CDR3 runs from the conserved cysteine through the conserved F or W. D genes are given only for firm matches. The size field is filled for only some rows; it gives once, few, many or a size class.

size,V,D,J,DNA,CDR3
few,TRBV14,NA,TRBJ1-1,TGTGCCAGCAGCCAAGATTCGGACACTGAAGCTTTCTTT,CASSQDSDTEAFF
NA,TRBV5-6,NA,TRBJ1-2,TGTGCCAGCAGCCAAGGGACGGCCCTCTTTGGCTACACCTTC,CASSQGTALFGYTF
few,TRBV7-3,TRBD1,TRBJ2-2,TGTGCCAGCAGCTTCCGGGACAGGAACACCGGGGAGCTGTTTTTT,CASSFRDRNTGELFF
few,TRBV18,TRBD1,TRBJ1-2,TGTGCCAGCCAAAACAGGACAGGGAGTCTTGGCTACACCTTC,CASQNRTGSLGYTF
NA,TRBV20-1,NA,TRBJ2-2,TGCAGTGCTAGGAAAGGGAACACCGGGGAGCTGTTTTTT,CSARKGNTGELFF
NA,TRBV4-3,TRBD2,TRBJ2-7,TGCGCCAGCAGCCCGACTAGCGGGAGCTACAAGCAGTACTTC,CASSPTSGSYKQYF
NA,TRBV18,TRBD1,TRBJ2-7,TGTGCCAGCTCACCAGACGGGACAGGCCCCTACGAGCAGTACTTC,CASSPDGTGPYEQYF
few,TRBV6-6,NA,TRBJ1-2,TGTGCCAGCAGCCCGACAGCCGGATGGGGCTACACCTTC,CASSPTAGWGYTF
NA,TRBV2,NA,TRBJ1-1,TGTGCCAGCGGGTACGGGGGTGACACTGAAGCTTTCTTT,CASGYGGDTEAFF
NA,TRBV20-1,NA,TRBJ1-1,TGCAGTGCTCCGGACAGGAACACTGAAGCTTTCTTT,CSAPDRNTEAFF
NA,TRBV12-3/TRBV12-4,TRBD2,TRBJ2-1,TGTGCCAGCAGACTTCGACTAGCGGGAGCGTCTGAGCAGTTCTTC,CASRLRLAGASEQFF
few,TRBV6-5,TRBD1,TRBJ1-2,TGTGCCAGCAGTTGGGGACAGGCTAACTATGGCTACACCTTC,CASSWGQANYGYTF
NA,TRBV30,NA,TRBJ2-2,TGTGCCTGGAGTGTGATCAGCACCGGGGAGCTGTTTTTT,CAWSVISTGELFF
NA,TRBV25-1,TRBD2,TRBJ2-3,TGTGCCAGCAGTGAGTTTGGAGGGACTAGCGGGGGCACAGATACGCAGTATTTT,CASSEFGGTSGGTDTQYF
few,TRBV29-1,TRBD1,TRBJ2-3,TGCAGCGTCGGGACAGGAAGGTTCGATACGCAGTATTTT,CSVGTGRFDTQYF
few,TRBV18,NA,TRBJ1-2,TGTGCCAGCTCACGGACACGGGACAATAACTATGGCTACACCTTC,CASSRTRDNNYGYTF
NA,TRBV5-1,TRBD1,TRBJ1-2,TGCGCCAGCAGCTTGACCTCAGGACAGGGTGCCTATGGCTACACCTTC,CASSLTSGQGAYGYTF
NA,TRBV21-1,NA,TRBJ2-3,TGTGCCAGCAGCAAACTAGTAATGGGGGCTCGGGCAGATACGCAGTATTTT,CASSKLVMGARADTQYF